This T cell receptor beta chain was observed in a study of blood T cells in healthy people across ages. The length of the CDR3 is 16 residues. Looked up from germline, CDR1 is SEHNR and CDR2 is FQNEAQ (reference sequence). With 7 bases removed from V and 0 bases from J, the gap between germline ends came to 18 bases. A J-beta primer mix and a sample-barcoded 5' primer were used in a second PCR of about 6 to 12 cycles. Each cDNA molecule was tagged by a template-switch adaptor with 12 random nucleotides. Using its own MiXCR run on the 5' RACE reads, TCRdb lists one record per CDR3 protein. This table has 1.5 million or so distinct CDR3 sequences, approximately 39% appearing once. This clonotype has only a few counts.

The chain employs TRBV7-9 and TRBJ1-2; possibly TRBD1 for D (5 bases). The sequence was collected from a woman under 30 in good health. The sample consisted of blood. The DNA for the CDR3 is TGTGCCAGCACCCCCGACAGATTCTCAGCTAACTATGGCTACACCTTC. Its translation: CASTPDRFSANYGYTF.